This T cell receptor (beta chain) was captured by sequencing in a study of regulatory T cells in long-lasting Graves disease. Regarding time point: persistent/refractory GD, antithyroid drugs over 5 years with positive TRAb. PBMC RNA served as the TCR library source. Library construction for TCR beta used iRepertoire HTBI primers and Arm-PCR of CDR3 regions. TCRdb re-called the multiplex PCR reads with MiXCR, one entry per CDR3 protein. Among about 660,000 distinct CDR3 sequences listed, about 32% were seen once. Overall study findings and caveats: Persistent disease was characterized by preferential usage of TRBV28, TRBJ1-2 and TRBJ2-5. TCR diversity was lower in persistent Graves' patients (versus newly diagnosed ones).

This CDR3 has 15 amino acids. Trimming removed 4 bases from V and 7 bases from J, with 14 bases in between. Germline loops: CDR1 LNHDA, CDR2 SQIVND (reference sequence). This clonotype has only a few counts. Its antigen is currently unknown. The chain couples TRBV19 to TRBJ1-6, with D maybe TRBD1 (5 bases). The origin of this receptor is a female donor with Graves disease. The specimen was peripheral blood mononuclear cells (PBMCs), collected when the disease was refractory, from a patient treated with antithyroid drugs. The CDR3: CASSTTGTENSPLHF. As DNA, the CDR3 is TGTGCCAGTAGTACAACCGGGACGGAAAATTCACCCCTCCACTTT.